Presented here are 12 T cell receptor beta chains from one specimen sequenced in a study of blood T cell repertoires in COVID-19 (dated by TCRdb to 2019 to 2021). Receptor amplification or capture employed the immunoSEQ multiplex PCR assay. The table comes from immuneACCESS by way of TCRdb, which keeps in-frame sequences with V and J called. Part of the clones is missing from these tables; in studies checked, under half for an unresolved V gene and the rest for unknown reasons. The sample table lists more than 50,000 clones, approximately 80% of them with a count of one. About 45% of the sample is taken by the ten largest. Source material: peripheral blood. These receptors all come from a man between 65 and 80 years old with active or convalescent COVID-19.

The CDR3 nucleotides are TGTGCCAGCAGCCGCCGACAGGTTTCCGGCAATCAGCCCCAGCATTTT. It is translated as CASSRRQVSGNQPQHF. This sequence joins TRBV27 and TRBJ1-5, with D possibly TRBD1 on 6 matching bases. Per the germline V gene, CDR1 is MNHEY and CDR2 is SMNVEV (reference sequence). This CDR3 comprises 16 residues. The V end was cut by 6 bases, the J end by 2 bases, with 17 bases between.

This clone appeared a single time. The CDR3 spells CASSESGNTIYF. In DNA form, the CDR3 reads TGTGCCAGCAGTGAATCAGGAAACACCATATATTTT. The rearrangement links TRBV6-1 to TRBJ1-3; D is unresolved. Germline-derived CDR1 and CDR2 are MNHNS and SASEGT. This CDR3 is 12 amino acids long. The ends were cut back, 2 bases at V and 4 bases at J, with 3 bases in the middle.

The chain links TRBV11-2 to TRBJ1-2; TRBD1 is a possible D gene (6 bases). CDR1 is SGHAT, CDR2 FQNNGV, per germline. Trimming took off 1 base at V and 8 bases at J, with 11 bases between the two ends. The length of the CDR3 is 13 residues. CDR3 DNA sequence: TGTGCCAGCAGCTTAGGGGGGCAGGGAGGCTACACCTTC. Translating gives CASSLGGQGGYTF.

The chain uses TRBV18 and TRBJ1-3; tentative D call: TRBD1 (6 bases). The germline V gene has CDR1 KGHSH and CDR2 LQKENI. The CDR3 has 15 residues. Trimming took off 0 bases at V and 10 bases at J, with 16 bases between the two ends. The CDR3 DNA is TGTGCCAGCTCACCACCGAACAGGGCGATGGGGACCATATATTTT. This codes for CASSPPNRAMGTIYF.

This clone has just a few counts. The chain recombines TRBV19 with TRBJ1-1, with 11 positions matching TRBD1. Trimming took 6 bases from V and 1 from J; bases not matched to a gene: 13. The CDR3 spans 18 residues. Per the germline V gene, CDR1 is LNHDA and CDR2 is SQIVND (reference sequence). CDR3 DNA sequence: TGTGCCAGTAGCCTAAGCGGGAAGGGACAGGGGGGGAACACTGAAGCTTTCTTT. Translating it yields CASSLSGKGQGGNTEAFF.

V usage is TRBV7-9 and J usage is TRBJ1-2; D ambiguous. CDR1 is SEHNR, CDR2 FQNEAQ, per germline (reference sequence). Deletions cut 5 bases from V and 3 bases from J, with 10 bases between. This CDR3 is built from 13 residues. For the CDR3, the DNA is TGTGCCAGCAGCCCACAGTACGACTATGGCTACACCTTC. This encodes CASSPQYDYGYTF.

V is TRBV6-6 and J is TRBJ2-5; TRBD2 agrees at 11 bases. This CDR3 spans 16 amino acids. The germline V gene has CDR1 MNHNY and CDR2 SVGAGI (reference sequence). V lost 6 bases, J lost 5 bases, and 11 bases stayed unmatched. In nucleotides, the CDR3 is TGTGCCAGCAGGCCTCCGGGACTAGCGGTCCAGGAGACCCAGTACTTC. It yields the protein CASRPPGLAVQETQYF.

The V call is TRBV5-1, the J call TRBJ1-2; D remains unclear. Germline CDR1 reads SGHRS; CDR2 reads YFSETQ. The CDR3 is 15 amino acids. V was shortened by 1 base and J by 2 bases, with 12 bases between the two germline ends. This CDR3 reads CASSLSGSRNYGYTF. The CDR3 bases are TGCGCCAGCAGCTTGTCGGGGTCCAGAAACTATGGCTACACCTTC.

The chain combines TRBV5-6 with TRBJ1-1; 8 bases agree with TRBD1. Germline-derived CDR1 and CDR2 are SGHDT and YYEEEE. The CDR3 has 13 amino acids. V was pared by 2 bases and J by 7 bases, with 4 bases of the junction left unmatched. CDR3 loop: CASSFDRGYEAFF. The CDR3 region has the DNA TGTGCCAGCAGCTTTGACAGGGGCTATGAAGCTTTCTTT.

The V and J genes are TRBV7-2 and TRBJ2-3, with D perhaps matching TRBD2 (6 bases). Germline V gene data show CDR1 as SGHTA and CDR2 as FQGNSA. The V gene lost 5 bases and the J gene lost 8 bases, with 14 bases spanning the gap. The CDR3 sequence is 13 residues long. The CDR3 DNA follows: TGTGCCAGCAGCAGCACGGGACTGGGTACGCAGTATTTT. Encoded protein: CASSSTGLGTQYF.

The chain links TRBV2 to TRBJ2-5; tentatively, D is TRBD2 (5 bases). Germline assignment: CDR1 SNHLY and CDR2 FYNNEI. Deletions cut 9 bases from V and 5 bases from J, with 16 bases between. The CDR3 contains 13 residues. The CDR3 is CASLGGSRETQYF. In DNA, the CDR3 is TGTGCCAGTCTTGGTGGGAGTCGGGAGACCCAGTACTTC.

The chain is built from TRBV3-1 (or the pseudogene TRBV3-2) and TRBJ2-3; 15 positions agree with TRBD2. Trimming at V came to 1 base and at J to 6 bases, leaving 8 bases not matched to a gene. The V gene's germline CDR1 is LGHDT and CDR2 YNNKEL (reference sequence). There are 18 residues in the CDR3. CDR3 nucleotide sequence: TGTGCCAGCAGCCAAGCCCGGACTAGCGGGGGGGCAACGGATACGCAGTATTTT. Its protein is CASSQARTSGGATDTQYF.